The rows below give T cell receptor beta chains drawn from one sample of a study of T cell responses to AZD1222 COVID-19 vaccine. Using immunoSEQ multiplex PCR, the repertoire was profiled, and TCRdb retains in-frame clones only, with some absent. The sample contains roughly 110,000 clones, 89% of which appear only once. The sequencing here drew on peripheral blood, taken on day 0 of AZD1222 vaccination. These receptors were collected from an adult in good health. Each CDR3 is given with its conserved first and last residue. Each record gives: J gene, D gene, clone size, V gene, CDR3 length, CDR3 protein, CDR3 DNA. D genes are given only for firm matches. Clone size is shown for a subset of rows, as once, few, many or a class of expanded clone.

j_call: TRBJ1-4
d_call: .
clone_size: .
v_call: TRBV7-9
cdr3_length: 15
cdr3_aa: CASGRDRRTNEKLFF
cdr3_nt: TGTGCCAGCGGCCGAGACAGGAGAACTAATGAAAAACTGTTTTTT

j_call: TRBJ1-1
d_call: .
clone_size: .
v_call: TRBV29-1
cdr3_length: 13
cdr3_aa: CSALGQMNTEAFF
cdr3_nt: TGCAGCGCACTCGGACAGATGAACACTGAAGCTTTCTTT

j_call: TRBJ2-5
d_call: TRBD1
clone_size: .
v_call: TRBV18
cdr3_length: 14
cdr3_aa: CASAWAGGRETQYF
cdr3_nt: TGTGCCAGCGCGTGGGCAGGGGGCAGAGAGACCCAGTACTTC

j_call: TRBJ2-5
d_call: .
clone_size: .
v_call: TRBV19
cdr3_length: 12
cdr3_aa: CASTGAFETQYF
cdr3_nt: TGTGCCAGTACCGGGGCCTTCGAGACCCAGTACTTC

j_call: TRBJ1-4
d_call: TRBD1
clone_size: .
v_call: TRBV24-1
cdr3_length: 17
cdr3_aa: CATSDGGPGGTNEKLFF
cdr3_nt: TGTGCCACCAGTGATGGCGGCCCAGGGGGCACTAATGAAAAACTGTTTTTT

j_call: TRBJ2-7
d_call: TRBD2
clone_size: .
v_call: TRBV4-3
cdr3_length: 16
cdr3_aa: CASSQGGGRGSYEQYF
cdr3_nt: TGCGCCAGCAGCCAAGGGGGAGGGAGAGGGTCTTACGAGCAGTACTTC

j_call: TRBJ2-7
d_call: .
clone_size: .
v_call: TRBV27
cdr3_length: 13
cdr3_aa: CASSLNRAHEQYF
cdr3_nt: TGTGCCAGCAGTTTAAACAGGGCGCACGAGCAGTACTTC

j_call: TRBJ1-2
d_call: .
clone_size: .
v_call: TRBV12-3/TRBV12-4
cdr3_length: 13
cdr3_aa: CASIYLVPYGYTF
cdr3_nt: TGTGCCAGCATCTATCTGGTCCCATATGGCTACACCTTC

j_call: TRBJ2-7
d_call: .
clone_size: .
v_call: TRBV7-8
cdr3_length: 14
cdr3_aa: CASSVAPSSYEQYF
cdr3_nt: TGTGCCAGCAGCGTAGCGCCAAGCTCCTACGAGCAGTACTTC

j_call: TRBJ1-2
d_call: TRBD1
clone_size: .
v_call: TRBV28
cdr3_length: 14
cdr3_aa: CASRIPGGGSGYTF
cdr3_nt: TGTGCCAGCAGAATTCCTGGAGGGGGCTCTGGCTACACCTTC

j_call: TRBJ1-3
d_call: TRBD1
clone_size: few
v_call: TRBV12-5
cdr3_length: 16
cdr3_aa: CASGLRGGTGPNTIYF
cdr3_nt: TGTGCTAGTGGTTTGAGGGGGGGGACAGGGCCAAACACCATATATTTT

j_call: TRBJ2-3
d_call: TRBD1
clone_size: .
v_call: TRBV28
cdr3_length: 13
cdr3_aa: CASTRGRVDTQYF
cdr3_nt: TGTGCCAGCACGAGGGGGCGGGTAGATACGCAGTATTTT

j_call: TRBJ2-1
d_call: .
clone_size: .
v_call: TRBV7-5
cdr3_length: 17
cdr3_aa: CVRSPLFRAGAYNEQFF
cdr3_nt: TGTGTCAGAAGCCCCCTCTTCAGGGCGGGAGCCTACAATGAGCAGTTCTTC

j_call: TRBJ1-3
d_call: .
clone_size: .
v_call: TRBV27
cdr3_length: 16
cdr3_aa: CASSYTPLRDGNTIYF
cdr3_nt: TGTGCCAGCAGTTATACCCCTCTGAGAGATGGAAACACCATATATTTT

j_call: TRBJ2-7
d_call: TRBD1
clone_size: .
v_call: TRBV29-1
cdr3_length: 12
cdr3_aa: CSVETGFYEQYF
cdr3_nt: TGCAGCGTTGAGACAGGGTTCTACGAGCAGTACTTC

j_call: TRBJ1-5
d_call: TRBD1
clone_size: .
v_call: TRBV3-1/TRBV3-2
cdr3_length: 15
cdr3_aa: CASSPRGQFKGPQHF
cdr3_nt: TGTGCCAGCAGCCCCAGGGGACAGTTCAAGGGGCCCCAGCATTTT

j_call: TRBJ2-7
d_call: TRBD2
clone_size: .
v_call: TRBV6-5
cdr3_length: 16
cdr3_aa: CASSYSIGGESYEQYF
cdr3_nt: TGTGCCAGCAGTTACTCGATCGGGGGGGAGAGCTACGAGCAGTACTTC

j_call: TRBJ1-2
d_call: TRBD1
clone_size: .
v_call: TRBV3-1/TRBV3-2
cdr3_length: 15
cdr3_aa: CASSQGTGAFYGYTF
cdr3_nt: TGTGCCAGCAGCCAGGGGACAGGGGCCTTCTATGGCTACACCTTC

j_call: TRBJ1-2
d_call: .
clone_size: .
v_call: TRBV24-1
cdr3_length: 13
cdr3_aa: CATNGGPIWGYTF
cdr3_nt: TGTGCCACCAACGGAGGCCCCATTTGGGGCTACACCTTC

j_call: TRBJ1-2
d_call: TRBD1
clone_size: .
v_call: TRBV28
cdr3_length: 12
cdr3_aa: CASSTGTGVYTF
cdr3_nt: TGTGCCAGCAGTACTGGGACAGGGGTCTACACCTTC

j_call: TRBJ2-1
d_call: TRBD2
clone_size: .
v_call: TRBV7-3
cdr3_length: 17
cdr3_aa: CASSLTLAGGPYNEQFF
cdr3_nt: TGTGCCAGCAGCTTAACTCTAGCGGGAGGGCCCTACAATGAGCAGTTCTTC

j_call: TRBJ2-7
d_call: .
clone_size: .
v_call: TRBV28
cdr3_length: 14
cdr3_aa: CASSLIGTGGEQYF
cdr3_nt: TGTGCCAGCAGTTTAATAGGGACCGGTGGAGAGCAGTACTTC

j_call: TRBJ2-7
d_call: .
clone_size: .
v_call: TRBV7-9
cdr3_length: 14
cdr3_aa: CASSLKDRGIEQYF
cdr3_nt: TGTGCCAGCAGCTTAAAGGACAGAGGTATCGAGCAGTACTTC

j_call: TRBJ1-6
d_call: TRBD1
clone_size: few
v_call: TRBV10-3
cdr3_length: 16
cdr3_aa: CAISESGASDRAPLHF
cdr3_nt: TGTGCCATCAGTGAGTCCGGGGCAAGTGACAGGGCCCCCCTCCACTTT

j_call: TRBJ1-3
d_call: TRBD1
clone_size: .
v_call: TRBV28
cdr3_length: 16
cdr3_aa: CASSPSDRDTGNTIYF
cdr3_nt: TGTGCCAGCAGTCCGTCTGACAGGGATACCGGAAACACCATATATTTT

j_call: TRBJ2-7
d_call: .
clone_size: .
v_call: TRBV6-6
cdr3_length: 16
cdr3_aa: CASSYTPGGHSYEQYF
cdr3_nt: TGTGCCAGCAGTTACACACCCGGGGGACATTCCTACGAGCAGTACTTC

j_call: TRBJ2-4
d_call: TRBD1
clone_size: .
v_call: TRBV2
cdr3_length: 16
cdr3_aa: CASSSQGMVPENIQYF
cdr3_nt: TGTGCCAGCAGCTCACAGGGGATGGTTCCAGAAAACATTCAGTACTTC